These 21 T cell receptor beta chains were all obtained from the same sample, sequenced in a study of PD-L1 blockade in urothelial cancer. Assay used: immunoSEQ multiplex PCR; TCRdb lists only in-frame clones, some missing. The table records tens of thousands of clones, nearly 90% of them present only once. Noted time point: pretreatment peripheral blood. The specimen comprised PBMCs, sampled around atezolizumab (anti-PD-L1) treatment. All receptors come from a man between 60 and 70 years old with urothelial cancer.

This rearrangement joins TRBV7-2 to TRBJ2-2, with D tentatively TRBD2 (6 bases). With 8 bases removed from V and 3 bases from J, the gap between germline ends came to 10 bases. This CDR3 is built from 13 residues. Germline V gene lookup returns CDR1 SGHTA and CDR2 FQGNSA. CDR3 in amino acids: CASVWGDTGELFF. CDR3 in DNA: TGTGCCAGCGTTTGGGGGGACACCGGGGAGCTGTTTTTT.

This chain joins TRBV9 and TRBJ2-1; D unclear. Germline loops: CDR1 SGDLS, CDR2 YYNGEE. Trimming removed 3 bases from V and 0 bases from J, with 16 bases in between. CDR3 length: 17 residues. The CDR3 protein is CASSARDARSSYNEQFF. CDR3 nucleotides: TGTGCCAGCAGCGCCAGAGATGCTAGAAGCTCCTACAATGAGCAGTTCTTC.

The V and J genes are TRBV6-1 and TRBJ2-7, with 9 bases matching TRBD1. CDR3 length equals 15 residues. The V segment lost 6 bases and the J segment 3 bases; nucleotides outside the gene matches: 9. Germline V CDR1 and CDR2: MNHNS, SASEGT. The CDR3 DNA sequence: TGTGCCAGCAGGACGCCGGGACAGGGCGTCTACGAGCAGTACTTC. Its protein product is CASRTPGQGVYEQYF.

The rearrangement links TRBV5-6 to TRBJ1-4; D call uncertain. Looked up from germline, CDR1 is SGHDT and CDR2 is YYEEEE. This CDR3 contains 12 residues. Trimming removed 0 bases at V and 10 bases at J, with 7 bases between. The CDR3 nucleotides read TGTGCCAGCAGCTTGGGTAGAGGAAAACTGTTTTTT. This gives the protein CASSLGRGKLFF.

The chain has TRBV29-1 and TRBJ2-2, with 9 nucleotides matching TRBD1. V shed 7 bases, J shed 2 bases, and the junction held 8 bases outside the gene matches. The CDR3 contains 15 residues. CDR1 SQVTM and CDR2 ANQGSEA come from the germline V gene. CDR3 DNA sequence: TGCAGCGCTGGGGAGGGACAGGGAAACACCGGGGAGCTGTTTTTT. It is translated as CSAGEGQGNTGELFF.

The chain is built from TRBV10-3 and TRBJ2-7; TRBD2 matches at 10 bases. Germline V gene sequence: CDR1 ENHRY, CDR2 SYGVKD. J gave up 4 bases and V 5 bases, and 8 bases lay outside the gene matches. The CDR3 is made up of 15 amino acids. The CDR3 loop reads CAISMTSGHTYEQYF. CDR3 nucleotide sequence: TGTGCCATCAGTATGACTAGCGGGCACACTTACGAGCAGTACTTC.

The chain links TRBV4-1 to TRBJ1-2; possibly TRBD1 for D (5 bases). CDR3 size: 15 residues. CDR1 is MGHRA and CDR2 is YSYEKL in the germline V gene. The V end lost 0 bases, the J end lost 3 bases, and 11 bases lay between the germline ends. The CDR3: CASSQDPTADYGYTF. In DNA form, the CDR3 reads TGCGCCAGCAGCCAAGATCCGACAGCCGACTATGGCTACACCTTC.

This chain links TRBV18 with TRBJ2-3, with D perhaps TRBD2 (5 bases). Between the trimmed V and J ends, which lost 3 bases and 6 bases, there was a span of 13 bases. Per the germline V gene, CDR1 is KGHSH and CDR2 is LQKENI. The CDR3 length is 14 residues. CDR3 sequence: CASSPYSGGDTQYF. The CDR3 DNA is TGTGCCAGCTCACCTTACTCCGGCGGGGATACGCAGTATTTT.

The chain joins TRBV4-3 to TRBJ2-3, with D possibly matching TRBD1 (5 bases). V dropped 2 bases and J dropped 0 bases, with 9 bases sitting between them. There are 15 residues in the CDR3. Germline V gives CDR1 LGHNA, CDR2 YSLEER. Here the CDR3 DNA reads TGCGCCAGCAGCCAACAGGGTATCAGCACAGATACGCAGTATTTT. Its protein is CASSQQGISTDTQYF.

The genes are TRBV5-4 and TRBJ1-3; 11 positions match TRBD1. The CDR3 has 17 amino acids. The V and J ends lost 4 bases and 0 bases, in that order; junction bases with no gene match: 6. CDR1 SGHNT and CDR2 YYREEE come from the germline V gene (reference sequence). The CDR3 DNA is TGTGCCAGCAGCGTTAGGACAGGGGGCGCCTCTGGAAACACCATATATTTT. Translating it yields CASSVRTGGASGNTIYF. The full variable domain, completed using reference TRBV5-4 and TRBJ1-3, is ETGVTQSPTHLIKTRGQQVTLRCSSQSGHNTVSWYQQALGQGPQFIFQYYREEENGRGNFPPRFSGLQFPNYSSELNVNALELDDSALYLCASSVRTGGASGNTIYFGEGSWLTVV.

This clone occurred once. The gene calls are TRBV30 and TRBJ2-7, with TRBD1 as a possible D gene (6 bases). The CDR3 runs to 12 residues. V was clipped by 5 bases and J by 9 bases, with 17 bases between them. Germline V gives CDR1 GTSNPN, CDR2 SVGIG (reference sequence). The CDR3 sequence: CAWLQLGGGQYF. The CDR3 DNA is TGTGCCTGGCTTCAACTAGGGGGTGGGCAGTACTTC. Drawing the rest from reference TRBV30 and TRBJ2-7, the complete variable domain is SQTIHQWPATLVQPVGSPLSLECTVEGTSNPNLYWYRQAAGRGLQLLFYSVGIGQISSEVPQNLSASRPQDRQFILSSKKLLLSDSGFYLCAWLQLGGGQYFGPGTRLTVT.

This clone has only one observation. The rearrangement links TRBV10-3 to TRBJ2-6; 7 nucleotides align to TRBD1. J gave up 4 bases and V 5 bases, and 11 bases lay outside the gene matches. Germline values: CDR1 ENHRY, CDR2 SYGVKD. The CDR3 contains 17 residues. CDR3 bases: TGTGCCATCAGTTCGGACAGGCCCACTTCAGGGGCCAACGTCCTGACTTTC. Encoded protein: CAISSDRPTSGANVLTF.

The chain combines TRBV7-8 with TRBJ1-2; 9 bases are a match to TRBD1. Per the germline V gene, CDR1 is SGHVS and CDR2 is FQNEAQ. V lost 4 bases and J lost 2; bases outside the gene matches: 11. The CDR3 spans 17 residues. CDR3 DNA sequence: TGTGCCAGCAGCTCCCGGACAGGGGCCCTGGCAAACTATGGCTACACCTTC. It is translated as CASSSRTGALANYGYTF. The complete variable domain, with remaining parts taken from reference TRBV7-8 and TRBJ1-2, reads GAGVSQSPRYKVAKRGQDVALRCDPISGHVSLFWYQQALGQGPEFLTYFQNEAQLDKSGLPSDRFFAERPEGSVSTLKIQRTQQEDSAVYLCASSSRTGALANYGYTFGSGTRLTVV.

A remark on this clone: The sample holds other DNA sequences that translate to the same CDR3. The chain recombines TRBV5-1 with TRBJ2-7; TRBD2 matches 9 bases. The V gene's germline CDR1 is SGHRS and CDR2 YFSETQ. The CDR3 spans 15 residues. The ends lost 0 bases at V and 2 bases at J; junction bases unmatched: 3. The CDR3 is CASSLVVAGAYEQYF. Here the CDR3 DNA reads TGCGCCAGCAGCTTGGTGGTAGCGGGAGCCTACGAGCAGTACTTC.

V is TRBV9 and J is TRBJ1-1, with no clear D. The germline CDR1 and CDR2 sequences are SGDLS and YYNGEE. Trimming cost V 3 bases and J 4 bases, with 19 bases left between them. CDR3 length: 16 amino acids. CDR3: CASSARREVEGTEAFF. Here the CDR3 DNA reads TGTGCCAGCAGCGCCCGCCGAGAGGTTGAAGGCACTGAAGCTTTCTTT.

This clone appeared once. DNA for the CDR3: TGTGCCAGCAGTTCTACTTATAGCGGGGGGAAAACCTACAATGAGCAGTTCTTC. It specifies CASSSTYSGGKTYNEQFF. V gene TRBV11-2 combines with J gene TRBJ2-1; TRBD2 aligns across 10 bases. The trim removed 6 bases at V and 2 bases at J, leaving 13 bases unmatched. The CDR3 has 18 amino acids. The germline CDR1 and CDR2 sequences are SGHAT and FQNNGV.

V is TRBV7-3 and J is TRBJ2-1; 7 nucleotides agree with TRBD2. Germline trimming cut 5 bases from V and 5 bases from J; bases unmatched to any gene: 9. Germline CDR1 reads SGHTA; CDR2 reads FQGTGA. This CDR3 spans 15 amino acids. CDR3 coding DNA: TGTGCCAGCAGCCTTGGGGGGGGGACGAACAATGAGCAGTTCTTC. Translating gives CASSLGGGTNNEQFF.

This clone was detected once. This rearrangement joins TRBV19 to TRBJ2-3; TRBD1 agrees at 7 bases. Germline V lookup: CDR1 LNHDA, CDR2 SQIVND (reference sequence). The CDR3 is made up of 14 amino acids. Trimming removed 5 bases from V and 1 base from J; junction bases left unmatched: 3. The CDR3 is CASSADRGTDTQYF. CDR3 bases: TGTGCCAGTAGTGCCGACAGGGGCACAGATACGCAGTATTTT.

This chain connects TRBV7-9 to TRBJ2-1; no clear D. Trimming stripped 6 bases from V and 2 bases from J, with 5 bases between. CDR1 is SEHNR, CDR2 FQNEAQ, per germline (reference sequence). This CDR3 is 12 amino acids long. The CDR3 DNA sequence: TGTGCCAGCAGTCTAGCCTACAATGAGCAGTTCTTC. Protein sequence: CASSLAYNEQFF. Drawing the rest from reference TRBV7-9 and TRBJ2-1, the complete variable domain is DTGVSQNPRHKITKRGQNVTFRCDPISEHNRLYWYRQTLGQGPEFLTYFQNEAQLEKSRLLSDRFSAERPKGSFSTLEIQRTEQGDSAMYLCASSLAYNEQFFGPGTRLTVL.

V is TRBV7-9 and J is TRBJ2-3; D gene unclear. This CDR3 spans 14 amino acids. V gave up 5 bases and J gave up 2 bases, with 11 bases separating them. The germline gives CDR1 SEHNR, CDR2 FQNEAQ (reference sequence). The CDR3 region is CASSPRMSTDTQYF. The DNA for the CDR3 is TGTGCCAGCAGCCCGCGGATGTCCACAGATACGCAGTATTTT.

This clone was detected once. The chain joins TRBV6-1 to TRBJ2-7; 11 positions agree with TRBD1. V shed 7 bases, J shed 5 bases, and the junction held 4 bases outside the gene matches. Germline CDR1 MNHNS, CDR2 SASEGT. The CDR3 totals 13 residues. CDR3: CASKPGQGDEQYF. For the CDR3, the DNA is TGTGCCAGCAAGCCGGGACAGGGGGACGAGCAGTACTTC.